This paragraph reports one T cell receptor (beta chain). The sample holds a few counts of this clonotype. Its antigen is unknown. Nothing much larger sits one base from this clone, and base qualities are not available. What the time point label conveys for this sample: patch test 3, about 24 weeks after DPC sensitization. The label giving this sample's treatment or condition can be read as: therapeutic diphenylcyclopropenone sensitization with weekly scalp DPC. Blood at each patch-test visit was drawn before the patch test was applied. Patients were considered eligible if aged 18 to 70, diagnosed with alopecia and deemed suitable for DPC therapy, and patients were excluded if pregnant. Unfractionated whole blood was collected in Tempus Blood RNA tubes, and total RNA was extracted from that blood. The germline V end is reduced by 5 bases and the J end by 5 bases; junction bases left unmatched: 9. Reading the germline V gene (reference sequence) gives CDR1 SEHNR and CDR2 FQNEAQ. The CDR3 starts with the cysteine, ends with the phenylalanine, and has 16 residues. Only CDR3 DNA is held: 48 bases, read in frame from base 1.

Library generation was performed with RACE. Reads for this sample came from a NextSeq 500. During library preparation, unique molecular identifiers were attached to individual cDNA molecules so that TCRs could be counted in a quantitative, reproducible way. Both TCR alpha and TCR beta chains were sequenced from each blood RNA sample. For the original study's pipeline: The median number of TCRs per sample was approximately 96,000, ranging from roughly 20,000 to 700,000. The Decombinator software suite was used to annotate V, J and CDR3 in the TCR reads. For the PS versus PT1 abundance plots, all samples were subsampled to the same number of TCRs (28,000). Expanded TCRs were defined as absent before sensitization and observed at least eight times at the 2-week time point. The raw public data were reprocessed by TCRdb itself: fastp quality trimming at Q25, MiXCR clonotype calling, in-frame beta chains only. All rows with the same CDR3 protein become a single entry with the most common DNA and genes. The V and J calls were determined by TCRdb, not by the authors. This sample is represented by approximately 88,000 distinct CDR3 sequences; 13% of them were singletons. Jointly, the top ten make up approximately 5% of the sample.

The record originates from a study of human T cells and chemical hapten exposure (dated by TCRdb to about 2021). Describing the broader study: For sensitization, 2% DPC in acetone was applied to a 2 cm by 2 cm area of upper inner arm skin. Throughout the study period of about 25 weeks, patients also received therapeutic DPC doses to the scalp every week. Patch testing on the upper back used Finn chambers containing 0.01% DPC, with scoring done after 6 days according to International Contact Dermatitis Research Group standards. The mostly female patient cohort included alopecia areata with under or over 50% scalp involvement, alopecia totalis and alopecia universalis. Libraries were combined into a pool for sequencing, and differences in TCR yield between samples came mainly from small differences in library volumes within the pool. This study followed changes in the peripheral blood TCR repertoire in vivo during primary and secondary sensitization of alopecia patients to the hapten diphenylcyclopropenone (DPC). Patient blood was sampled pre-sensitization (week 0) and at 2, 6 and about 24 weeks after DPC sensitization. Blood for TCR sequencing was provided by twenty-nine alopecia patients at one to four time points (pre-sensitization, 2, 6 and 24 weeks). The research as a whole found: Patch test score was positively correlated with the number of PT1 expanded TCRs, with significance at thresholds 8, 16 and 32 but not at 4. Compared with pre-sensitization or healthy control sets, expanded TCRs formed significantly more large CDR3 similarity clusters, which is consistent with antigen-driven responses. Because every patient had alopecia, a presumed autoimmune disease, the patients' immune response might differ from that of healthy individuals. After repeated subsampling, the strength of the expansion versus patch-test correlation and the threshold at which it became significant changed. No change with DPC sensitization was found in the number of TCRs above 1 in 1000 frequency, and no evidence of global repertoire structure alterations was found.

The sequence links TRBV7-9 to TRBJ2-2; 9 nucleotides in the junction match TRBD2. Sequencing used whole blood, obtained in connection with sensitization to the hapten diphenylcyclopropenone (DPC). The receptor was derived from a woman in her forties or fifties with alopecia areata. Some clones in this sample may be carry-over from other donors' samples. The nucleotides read TGTGCCAGCAGCCCCAGAGCGGGAGGTCGAACCGGGGAGCTGTTTTTT. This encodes CASSPRAGGRTGELFF.